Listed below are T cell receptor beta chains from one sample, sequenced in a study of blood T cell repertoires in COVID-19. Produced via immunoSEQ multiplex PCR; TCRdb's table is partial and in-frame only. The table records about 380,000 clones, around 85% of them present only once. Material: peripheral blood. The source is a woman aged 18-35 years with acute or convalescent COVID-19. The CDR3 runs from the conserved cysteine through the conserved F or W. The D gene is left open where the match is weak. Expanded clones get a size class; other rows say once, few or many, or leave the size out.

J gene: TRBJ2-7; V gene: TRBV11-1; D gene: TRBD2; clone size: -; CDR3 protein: CASSPTSGSYEQYF; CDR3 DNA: TGTGCCAGCAGCCCAACTAGCGGGAGTTACGAGCAGTACTTC
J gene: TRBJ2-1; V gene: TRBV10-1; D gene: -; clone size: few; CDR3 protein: CASSEGQLAEQFF; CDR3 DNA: TGCGCCAGCAGTGAGGGCCAGTTGGCCGAGCAGTTCTTC
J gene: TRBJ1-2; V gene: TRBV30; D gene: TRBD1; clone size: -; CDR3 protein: CAWSVGQANYGYTF; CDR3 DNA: TGTGCCTGGAGCGTGGGACAGGCGAACTATGGCTACACCTTC
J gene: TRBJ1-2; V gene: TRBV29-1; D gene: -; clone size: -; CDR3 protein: CSVDGGVRGYTF; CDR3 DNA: TGCAGCGTTGACGGAGGGGTGAGGGGCTACACCTTC
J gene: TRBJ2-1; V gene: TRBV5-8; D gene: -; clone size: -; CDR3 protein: CASSPRGARYNEQFF; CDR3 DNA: TGTGCCAGCAGCCCCCGGGGGGCCCGATACAATGAGCAGTTCTTC
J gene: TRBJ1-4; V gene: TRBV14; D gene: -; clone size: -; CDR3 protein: CASSQDPRGKLFF; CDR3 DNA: TGTGCCAGCAGCCAAGATCCCCGGGGAAAACTGTTTTTT
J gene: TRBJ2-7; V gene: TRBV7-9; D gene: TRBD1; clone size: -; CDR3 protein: CASSSRQGRSSEQYF; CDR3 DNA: TGTGCCAGCAGCTCCCGACAGGGAAGGAGCTCCGAGCAGTACTTC
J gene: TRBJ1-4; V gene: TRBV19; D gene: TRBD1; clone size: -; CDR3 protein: CASSLFGQGENLFF; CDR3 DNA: TGTGCCAGTTCACTATTTGGACAGGGGGAGAATCTGTTTTTT
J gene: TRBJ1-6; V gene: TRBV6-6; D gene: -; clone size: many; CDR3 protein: CASRGSADNSPLHF; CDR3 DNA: TGTGCCAGCAGAGGGAGCGCTGATAATTCACCCCTCCACTTT
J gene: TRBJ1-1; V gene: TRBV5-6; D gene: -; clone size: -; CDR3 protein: CASSWWGENTEAFF; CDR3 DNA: TGTGCCAGCAGCTGGTGGGGGGAGAACACTGAAGCTTTCTTT
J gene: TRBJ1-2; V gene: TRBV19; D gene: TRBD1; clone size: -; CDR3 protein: CASSNWDRGVYGYTF; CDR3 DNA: TGTGCCAGTTCTAATTGGGACAGGGGAGTATATGGCTACACCTTC
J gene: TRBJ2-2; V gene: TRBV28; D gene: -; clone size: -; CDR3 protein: CASSSMGVGTGELFF; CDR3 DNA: TGTGCCAGCAGTTCTATGGGAGTAGGGACCGGGGAGCTGTTTTTT
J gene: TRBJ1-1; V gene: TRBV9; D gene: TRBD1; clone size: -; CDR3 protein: CASGGGQGTLTNTEAFF; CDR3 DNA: TGTGCCAGCGGAGGGGGACAGGGGACCCTTACAAACACTGAAGCTTTCTTT
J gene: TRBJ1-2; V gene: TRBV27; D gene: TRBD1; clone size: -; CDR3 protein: CASSFRSTPTDRPRYGYTF; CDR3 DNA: TGTGCCAGCAGTTTCCGCTCTACACCGACGGACAGGCCTCGCTATGGCTACACCTTC
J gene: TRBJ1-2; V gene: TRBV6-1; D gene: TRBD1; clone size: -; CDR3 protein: CASSEISGTGVGYTF; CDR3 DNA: TGTGCCAGCAGTGAAATTTCCGGGACAGGGGTTGGCTACACCTTC
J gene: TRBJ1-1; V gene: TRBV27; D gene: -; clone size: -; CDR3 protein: CASSRIQGSEAFF; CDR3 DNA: TGTGCCAGCAGCCGTATACAGGGCTCTGAAGCTTTCTTT
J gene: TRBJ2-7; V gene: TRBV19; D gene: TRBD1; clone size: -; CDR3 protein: CASSTRQGDNEQYF; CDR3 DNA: TGTGCCAGTAGTACAAGACAGGGGGACAACGAGCAGTACTTC
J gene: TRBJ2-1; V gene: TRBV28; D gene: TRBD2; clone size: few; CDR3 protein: CASTTPGGWNEQFF; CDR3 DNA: TGTGCCAGCACTACACCGGGGGGATGGAATGAGCAGTTCTTC
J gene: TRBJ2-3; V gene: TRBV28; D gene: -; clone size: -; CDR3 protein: CASTRTDTQYF; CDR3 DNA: TGTGCCAGCACTCGCACAGATACGCAGTATTTT
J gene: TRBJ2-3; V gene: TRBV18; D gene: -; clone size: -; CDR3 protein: CASSPGVMRTDTQYF; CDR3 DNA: TGTGCCAGCTCACCCGGGGTGATGCGCACAGATACGCAGTATTTT
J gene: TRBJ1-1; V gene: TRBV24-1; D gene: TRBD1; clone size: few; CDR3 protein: CATSDAGTGDTEAFF; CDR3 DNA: TGTGCCACCAGTGATGCCGGGACAGGGGATACTGAAGCTTTCTTT
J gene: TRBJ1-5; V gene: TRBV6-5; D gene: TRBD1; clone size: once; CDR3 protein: CASSTGEVQPQHF; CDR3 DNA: TGTGCCAGCTCCACAGGGGAGGTTCAGCCCCAGCATTTT
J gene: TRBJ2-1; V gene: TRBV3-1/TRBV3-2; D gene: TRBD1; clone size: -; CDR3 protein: CASSQETGAYNEQFF; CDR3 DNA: TGTGCCAGCAGCCAAGAGACAGGGGCCTACAATGAGCAGTTCTTC
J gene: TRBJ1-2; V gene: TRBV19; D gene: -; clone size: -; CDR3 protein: CASTRPRGGYTF; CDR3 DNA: TGTGCCAGTACCCGCCCAAGGGGTGGCTACACCTTC
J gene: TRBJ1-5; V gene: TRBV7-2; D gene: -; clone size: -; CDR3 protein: CASSLMGGARKPQHF; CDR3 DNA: TGTGCCAGCAGCCTAATGGGGGGGGCGAGGAAGCCCCAGCATTTT
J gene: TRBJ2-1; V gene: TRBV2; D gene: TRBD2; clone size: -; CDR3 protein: CASRPTSGSDEQFF; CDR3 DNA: TGTGCCAGCAGACCGACTAGCGGGAGTGATGAGCAGTTCTTC
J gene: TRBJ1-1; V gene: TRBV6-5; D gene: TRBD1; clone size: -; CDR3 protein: CASSYYRGRVTEAFF; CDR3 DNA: TGTGCCAGCAGTTACTACAGGGGGCGGGTCACTGAAGCTTTCTTT
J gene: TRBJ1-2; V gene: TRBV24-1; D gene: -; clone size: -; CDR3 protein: CATSDPIDYGYTF; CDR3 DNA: TGTGCCACCAGTGACCCTATCGACTATGGCTACACCTTC
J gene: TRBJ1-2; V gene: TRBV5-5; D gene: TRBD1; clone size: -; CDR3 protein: CASSQQADRSYGYTF; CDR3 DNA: TGTGCCAGCAGTCAGCAAGCGGACAGGAGCTATGGCTACACCTTC
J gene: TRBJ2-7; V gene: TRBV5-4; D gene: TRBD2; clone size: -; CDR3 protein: CASSWGGRAPEEQYF; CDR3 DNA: TGTGCCAGCAGCTGGGGCGGGAGGGCCCCGGAGGAGCAGTACTTC
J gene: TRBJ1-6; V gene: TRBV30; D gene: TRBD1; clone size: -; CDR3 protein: CAWSVRAWSGQTNSPLHF; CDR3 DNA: TGTGCCTGGAGTGTACGGGCATGGTCGGGACAGACTAATTCACCCCTCCACTTT
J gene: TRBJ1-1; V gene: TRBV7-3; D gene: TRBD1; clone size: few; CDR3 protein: CASSEDRALNTEAFF; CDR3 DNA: TGTGCCAGCAGCGAAGACAGGGCCCTGAACACTGAAGCTTTCTTT
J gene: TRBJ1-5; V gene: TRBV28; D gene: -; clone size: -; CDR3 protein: CASSFRGPLPQHF; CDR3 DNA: TGTGCCAGCAGTTTTAGGGGCCCTCTGCCCCAGCATTTT
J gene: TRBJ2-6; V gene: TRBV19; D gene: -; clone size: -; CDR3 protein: CASSITGQLSGANVLTF; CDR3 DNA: TGTGCCAGTAGTATCACAGGACAGCTTTCTGGGGCCAACGTCCTGACTTTC
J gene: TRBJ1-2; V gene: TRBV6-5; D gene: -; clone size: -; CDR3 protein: CASRQQGRVYGYTF; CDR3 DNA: TGTGCCAGCAGGCAACAGGGACGAGTCTATGGCTACACCTTC
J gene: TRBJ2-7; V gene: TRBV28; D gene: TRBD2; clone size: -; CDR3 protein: CASSLLKGRVGYEQYF; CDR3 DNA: TGTGCCAGCAGTTTGCTTAAGGGGAGGGTAGGCTACGAGCAGTACTTC
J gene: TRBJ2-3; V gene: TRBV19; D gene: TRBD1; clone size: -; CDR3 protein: CASSLLQGPDTQYF; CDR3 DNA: TGTGCCAGTAGTCTATTACAGGGGCCAGATACGCAGTATTTT
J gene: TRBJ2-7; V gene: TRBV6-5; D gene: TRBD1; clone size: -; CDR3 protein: CASSSPGQGDDEQYF; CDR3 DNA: TGTGCCAGCTCCTCACCGGGACAGGGGGACGACGAGCAGTACTTC
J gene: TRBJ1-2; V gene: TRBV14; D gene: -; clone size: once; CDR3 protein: CASSQSQGLGYTF; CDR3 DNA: TGTGCCAGCAGCCAATCACAGGGTTTGGGCTACACCTTC
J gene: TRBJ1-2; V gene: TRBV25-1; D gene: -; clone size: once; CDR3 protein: CASSDWAGYTF; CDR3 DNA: TGTGCCAGCAGTGATTGGGCGGGCTACACCTTC
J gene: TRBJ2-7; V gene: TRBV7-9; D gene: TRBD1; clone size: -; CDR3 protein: CASSPAEGAGGEQYF; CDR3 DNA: TGTGCCAGCAGCCCAGCGGAAGGGGCAGGGGGCGAGCAGTACTTC
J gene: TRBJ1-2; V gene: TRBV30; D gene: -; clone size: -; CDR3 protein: CAWAASGYYGYTF; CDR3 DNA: TGTGCCTGGGCTGCCTCGGGTTACTATGGCTACACCTTC
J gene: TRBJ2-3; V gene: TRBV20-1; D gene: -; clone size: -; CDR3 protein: CSAPIDTQYF; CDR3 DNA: TGCAGTGCCCCTATCGATACGCAGTATTTT
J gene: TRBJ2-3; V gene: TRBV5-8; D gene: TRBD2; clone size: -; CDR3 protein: CASSRGLATTDTQYF; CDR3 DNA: TGTGCCAGCAGCAGAGGACTAGCGACCACAGATACGCAGTATTTT
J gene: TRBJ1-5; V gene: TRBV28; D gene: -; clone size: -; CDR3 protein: CASSSPGWNQPQHF; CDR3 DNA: TGTGCCAGCAGTTCTCCAGGGTGGAATCAGCCCCAGCATTTT